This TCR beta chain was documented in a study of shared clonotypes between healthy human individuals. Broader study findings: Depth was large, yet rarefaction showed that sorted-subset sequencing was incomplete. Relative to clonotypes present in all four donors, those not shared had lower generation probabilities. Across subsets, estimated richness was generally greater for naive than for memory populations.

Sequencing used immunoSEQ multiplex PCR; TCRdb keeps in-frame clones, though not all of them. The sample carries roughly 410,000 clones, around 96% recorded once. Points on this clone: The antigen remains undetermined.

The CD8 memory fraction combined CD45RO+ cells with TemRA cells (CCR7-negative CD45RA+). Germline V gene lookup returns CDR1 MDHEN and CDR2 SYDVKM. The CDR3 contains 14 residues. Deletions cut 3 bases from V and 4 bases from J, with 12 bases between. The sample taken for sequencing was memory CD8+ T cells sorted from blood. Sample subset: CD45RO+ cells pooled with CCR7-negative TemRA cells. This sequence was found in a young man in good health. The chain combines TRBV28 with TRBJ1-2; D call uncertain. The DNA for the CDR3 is TGTGCCAGCAGTTTCTCGCCGGGCTCCTATGGCTACACCTTC. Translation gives CASSFSPGSYGYTF.